Sequencing of this T cell receptor (beta chain) was carried out in a study of human CD8 memory T cell subsets. Overall study results and limits: Only a minimal degree of mutual overlap characterized stem-like memory and precursor exhausted T cell repertoires. Chao1 estimates suggested stem-like memory T cells were more diverse than precursor exhausted T cells.

UMI-labeled 5' RACE produced the TCR beta libraries. TCRdb reprocessed the 5' RACE reads; each CDR3 protein has one entry and no DNA is given. The ten most abundant clones cover around two fifths of a sample with 4,000 to 6,000 distinct CDR3 sequences. Buffy coats of healthy donors provided the PBMC used. From germline, CDR1 is SGHNT and CDR2 YENEEA. CDR3 length: 13 amino acids. As for this clonotype: Its antigen is unknown.

The chain links TRBV11-3 to TRBJ2-7. This TCR was recovered from a human donor in good health. The source material was CD8+ T cells from PBMCs. The CDR3 sequence is CASSFTVYYEQYF.